Following are 25 T cell receptor beta chains from one sample sequenced in a study of control samples from healthy donors and cancer patients. Clones were read by immunoSEQ multiplex PCR, and TCRdb kept only the in-frame ones, dropping some. Among 110,000 or so clones listed, 89% were seen once. Sequencing was performed on blood. These receptors were obtained from a man in his fifties or sixties in good health.

The rearrangement uses TRBV14 and TRBJ1-2, with 7 bases fitting TRBD1. Germline loops: CDR1 SGHDN, CDR2 FVKESK. Trimming at V came to 4 bases and at J to 0 bases, leaving 5 bases not matched to a gene. The CDR3 has 15 residues. CDR3 protein: CASSPRQGANYGYTF. CDR3 nucleotide sequence: TGTGCCAGCAGCCCCCGACAGGGAGCTAACTATGGCTACACCTTC. Complete variable domain (other parts from reference TRBV14 and TRBJ1-2): EAGVTQFPSHSVIEKGQTVTLRCDPISGHDNLYWYRRVMGKEIKFLLHFVKESKQDESGMPNNRFLAERTGGTYSTLKVQPAELEDSGVYFCASSPRQGANYGYTFGSGTRLTVV.

The chain couples TRBV15 to TRBJ2-7, with D possibly matching TRBD1 (6 bases). V was cut by 0 bases and J by 5 bases, with 11 bases left in between. The germline gives CDR1 LNHNV, CDR2 YYDKDF (reference sequence). The CDR3 extends over 14 amino acids. The CDR3 spells CATSRDRGGHEQYF. The CDR3 bases are TGTGCCACCAGCAGAGACAGGGGTGGCCACGAGCAGTACTTC.

This clone was seen just once. The chain recombines TRBV28 with TRBJ2-7; tentatively, D is TRBD1 (6 bases). CDR3 length equals 15 residues. V gave up 2 bases and J gave up 2 bases, with 13 bases separating them. Germline loops: CDR1 MDHEN, CDR2 SYDVKM. The CDR3 protein is CASSLRPTGPYEQYF. The CDR3 DNA follows: TGTGCCAGCAGTTTAAGGCCGACAGGACCCTACGAGCAGTACTTC.

The V gene is TRBV6-4, the J gene TRBJ1-1; D possibly corresponds to TRBD1 (5 bases). This CDR3 is built from 14 residues. Looked up from germline, CDR1 is MRHNA and CDR2 is SNTAGT. Trimming pared 2 bases from V and 5 bases from J, leaving 12 bases between. This CDR3 reads CASSDGRDGTEAFF. The CDR3 nucleotides are TGTGCCAGCAGTGACGGCAGGGATGGGACTGAAGCTTTCTTT.

The chain joins TRBV29-1 to TRBJ1-2; D is perhaps TRBD1 (5 bases). Germline V gene lookup returns CDR1 SQVTM and CDR2 ANQGSEA. The CDR3 has 14 residues. The ends were cut back, 2 bases at V and 8 bases at J, with 18 bases in the middle. CDR3 sequence reads: CSVESGATRQGYTF. In DNA form, the CDR3 reads TGCAGCGTTGAATCTGGGGCTACGCGACAGGGCTACACCTTC.

The chain links TRBV6-6 to TRBJ1-1, with 8 nucleotides matching TRBD1. CDR1 MNHNY and CDR2 SVGAGI come from the germline V gene (reference sequence). The CDR3 sequence is 16 residues long. Trimming at V came to 6 bases and at J to 1 base, leaving 10 bases not matched to a gene. Here the CDR3 reads CASSHPRGLSNTEAFF. The CDR3 DNA follows: TGTGCCAGCAGCCACCCCAGGGGGCTCTCGAACACTGAAGCTTTCTTT.

The chain couples TRBV7-2 to TRBJ2-3, with unresolved D. Germline V lookup: CDR1 SGHTA, CDR2 FQGNSA. CDR3 length: 13 residues. The V end was cut by 3 bases, the J end by 3 bases, with 7 bases between. DNA for the CDR3: TGTGCCAGCAGCTTCGATACAACAGATACGCAGTATTTT. Translation gives CASSFDTTDTQYF.

The V call is TRBV5-4, the J call TRBJ2-7; no clear D gene. Looked up from germline, CDR1 is SGHNT and CDR2 is YYREEE (reference sequence). The CDR3 sequence is 14 residues long. Trimming removed 0 bases from V and 2 bases from J, with 9 bases in between. The CDR3 region is CASSLEGIPYEQYF. Written as DNA, the CDR3 is TGTGCCAGCAGCTTGGAGGGAATTCCCTACGAGCAGTACTTC. Combining the CDR3 with reference TRBV5-4 and TRBJ2-7 gives the whole variable domain ETGVTQSPTHLIKTRGQQVTLRCSSQSGHNTVSWYQQALGQGPQFIFQYYREEENGRGNFPPRFSGLQFPNYSSELNVNALELDDSALYLCASSLEGIPYEQYFGPGTRLTVT.

This chain uses TRBV7-2 with TRBJ2-3; 9 bases fit TRBD2. With 5 bases clipped from V and 4 bases from J, the junction kept 16 bases outside the gene matches. The germline gives CDR1 SGHTA, CDR2 FQGNSA. The length of the CDR3 is 18 residues. The CDR3 nucleotides read TGTGCCAGCAGCCCACCCGGGACTAGCTTCCCCCGCGCAGATACGCAGTATTTT. As protein: CASSPPGTSFPRADTQYF.

This chain links TRBV5-6 with TRBJ1-1; TRBD1 matches at 10 bases. Unmatched junction bases numbered 12, after V lost 4 bases and J lost 9 bases. Germline V CDR1 and CDR2: SGHDT, YYEEEE. The CDR3 loop spans 15 amino acids. Here the CDR3 DNA reads TGTGCCAGCAGCCCAGATCCGGGACAGGGGTCACAAGCTTTCTTT. This encodes CASSPDPGQGSQAFF.

This CDR3 reads CASSSQGWGIQYF. For the CDR3, the DNA is TGTGCCAGCAGCTCCCAGGGGTGGGGCATTCAGTACTTC. The gene calls are TRBV7-9 and TRBJ2-4; possible D gene TRBD1, 6 bases. This CDR3 comprises 13 residues. With 4 bases removed from V and 9 bases from J, the gap between germline ends came to 13 bases. In germline, CDR1 is SEHNR, CDR2 FQNEAQ (reference sequence). The whole variable domain, remainder taken from reference TRBV7-9 and TRBJ2-4, is DTGVSQNPRHKITKRGQNVTFRCDPISEHNRLYWYRQTLGQGPEFLTYFQNEAQLEKSRLLSDRFSAERPKGSFSTLEIQRTEQGDSAMYLCASSSQGWGIQYFGAGTRLSVL.

The chain joins TRBV27 to TRBJ1-2, with D possibly TRBD1 on 6 matching bases. The V and J ends lost 5 bases and 4 bases respectively, with 11 bases between them. The CDR3 covers 13 residues. CDR1 and CDR2 (germline): MNHEY, SMNVEV (reference sequence). The chain's CDR3 is CASSLQGPYGYTF. CDR3 coding DNA: TGTGCCAGCAGTCTACAGGGTCCCTATGGCTACACCTTC.

This chain links TRBV20-1 with TRBJ2-7; 9 nucleotides agree with TRBD2. This CDR3 is built from 14 residues. The germline CDR1 and CDR2 sequences are DFQATT and SNEGSKA (reference sequence). Trimming at V came to 3 bases and at J to 5 bases, leaving 8 bases not matched to a gene. CDR3 in amino acids: CSASHAGGPHEQYF. The CDR3 coding sequence is TGCAGTGCTAGTCATGCGGGGGGGCCCCACGAGCAGTACTTC.

This chain uses TRBV5-4 with TRBJ1-3; D gene ambiguous. Looked up from germline, CDR1 is SGHNT and CDR2 is YYREEE (reference sequence). The CDR3 loop spans 13 amino acids. Trimming pared 5 bases from V and 4 bases from J, leaving 10 bases between. CDR3 sequence reads: CASRPGGGNTIYF. The CDR3 DNA reads TGTGCCAGCAGGCCGGGAGGGGGAAACACCATATATTTT.

V usage is TRBV7-2 and J usage is TRBJ2-7, with TRBD2 matching over 12 bases. Looked up from germline, CDR1 is SGHTA and CDR2 is FQGNSA. The CDR3 runs to 14 residues. After removal of 7 bases from V and 4 bases from J, the junction contained 5 bases not matched to a gene. CDR3 sequence: CASKLAGGPYEQYF. CDR3 nucleotides: TGTGCCAGCAAACTAGCGGGGGGCCCTTACGAGCAGTACTTC.

This sequence joins TRBV2 and TRBJ1-4; 9 positions match TRBD1. V lost 6 bases to trimming and J lost 4 bases; unmatched junction nucleotides: 3. Germline V gene sequence: CDR1 SNHLY, CDR2 FYNNEI. This CDR3 is 14 amino acids long. This CDR3 reads CASRGTGHNEKLFF. DNA for the CDR3: TGTGCCAGCAGGGGGACAGGGCATAATGAAAAACTGTTTTTT.

The V call is TRBV11-2, the J call TRBJ2-5; TRBD1 aligns across 7 bases. Germline lookup yields CDR1 SGHAT and CDR2 FQNNGV. V was clipped by 3 bases and J by 2 bases; unmatched bases: 9. The length of the CDR3 is 16 residues. The CDR3 region is CASSFIGGAGQETQYF. CDR3 sequence (DNA): TGTGCCAGCAGCTTTATAGGGGGCGCGGGTCAAGAGACCCAGTACTTC.

Here the CDR3 reads CATSRTGTYEQYF. The CDR3 region has the DNA TGTGCCACCAGCAGGACAGGGACCTACGAGCAGTACTTC. V usage is TRBV15 and J usage is TRBJ2-7, with 7 bases lining up with TRBD1. Germline CDR1 and CDR2: LNHNV and YYDKDF (reference sequence). The V gene end was trimmed by 3 bases and the J gene end by 2 bases; junction bases not matched to a gene: 1. The CDR3 has 13 residues.

This sequence joins TRBV18 and TRBJ2-3, with D maybe TRBD1 (5 bases). Germline lookup yields CDR1 KGHSH and CDR2 LQKENI. V was cut by 5 bases and J by 2 bases, with 14 bases left in between. This CDR3 contains 15 residues. CDR3 DNA sequence: TGTGCCAGCTCAACGACAGTCCCGAACACAGATACGCAGTATTTT. Translated, it gives CASSTTVPNTDTQYF. Full variable domain (rest looked up from reference TRBV18 and TRBJ2-3): NAGVMQNPRHLVRRRGQEARLRCSPMKGHSHVYWYRQLPEEGLKFMVYLQKENIIDESGMPKERFSAEFPKEGPSILRIQQVVRGDSAAYFCASSTTVPNTDTQYFGPGTRLTVL.

The chain carries TRBV27 and TRBJ2-7; perhaps TRBD2 as D (6 bases). The CDR3 contains 13 residues. Germline CDR1 is MNHEY and CDR2 is SMNVEV (reference sequence). The V end was cut by 6 bases, the J end by 6 bases, with 15 bases between. DNA for the CDR3: TGTGCCAGCAGCTTTTGCCGGGGGTGCGAGCAGTACTTC. It translates to CASSFCRGCEQYF.

The chain has TRBV7-8 and TRBJ1-5, with D uncertain. Germline lookup yields CDR1 SGHVS and CDR2 FQNEAQ. This CDR3 is built from 15 residues. Trimming shortened V by 1 base and J by 2 bases, and 9 bases separated the two germline ends. The CDR3, as DNA: TGTGCCAGCAGCTTAGTACAGTCCCGCAATCAGCCCCAGCATTTT. Its protein product is CASSLVQSRNQPQHF.

This chain links TRBV7-2 with TRBJ2-2; D possibly uses TRBD1 or TRBD2 (5 bases each). CDR3 length equals 16 residues. Germline CDR1 is SGHTA and CDR2 is FQGNSA. V was shortened by 4 bases and J by 3 bases, with 15 bases between the two germline ends. CDR3 residues: CASSSPGLGDTGELFF. The DNA for the CDR3 is TGTGCCAGCAGCTCCCCGGGCCTGGGGGACACCGGGGAGCTGTTTTTT.

CDR3 amino acids: CASSIGGSSYEQYF. The CDR3 nucleotides read TGTGCCAGTAGTATTGGCGGTTCTTCCTACGAGCAGTACTTC. V usage is TRBV19 and J usage is TRBJ2-7; D call uncertain. The germline V and J ends were trimmed by 3 bases and 1 base, with 10 bases remaining between them. The germline gives CDR1 LNHDA, CDR2 SQIVND (reference sequence). The CDR3 sequence is 14 residues long.

This chain joins TRBV6-5 and TRBJ1-5; D is undetermined. Germline CDR1 MNHEY, CDR2 SVGAGI. V shed 5 bases and J shed 4 bases, with 9 bases lying between them. This CDR3 has 13 amino acids. CDR3 region: CASSPSGNQPQHF. In DNA form, the CDR3 reads TGTGCCAGCAGTCCGTCGGGGAATCAGCCCCAGCATTTT.

This clone was counted a few times. The rearrangement uses TRBV19 and TRBJ1-6, with a possible D match to TRBD1 (6 bases). Germline loops: CDR1 LNHDA, CDR2 SQIVND (reference sequence). V lost 3 bases and J 6 bases, leaving 12 bases between the germline ends. There are 15 residues in the CDR3. In DNA form, the CDR3 reads TGTGCCAGTAGTATGCCGAGGGGGGGTAATTCACCCCTCCACTTT. This translates into CASSMPRGGNSPLHF.